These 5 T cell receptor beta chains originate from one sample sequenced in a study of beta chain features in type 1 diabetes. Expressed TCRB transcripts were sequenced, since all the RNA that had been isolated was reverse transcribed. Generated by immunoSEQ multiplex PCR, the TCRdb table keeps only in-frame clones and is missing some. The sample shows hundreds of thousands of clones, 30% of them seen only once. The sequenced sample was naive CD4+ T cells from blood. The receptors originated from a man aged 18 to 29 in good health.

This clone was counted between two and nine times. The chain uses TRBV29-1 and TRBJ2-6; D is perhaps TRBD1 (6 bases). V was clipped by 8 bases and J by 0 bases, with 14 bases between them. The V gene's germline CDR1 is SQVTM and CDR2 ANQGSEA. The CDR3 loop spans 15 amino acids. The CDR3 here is CSIRGANSGANVLTF. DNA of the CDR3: TGCAGCATCAGGGGCGCCAACTCTGGGGCCAACGTCCTGACTTTC.

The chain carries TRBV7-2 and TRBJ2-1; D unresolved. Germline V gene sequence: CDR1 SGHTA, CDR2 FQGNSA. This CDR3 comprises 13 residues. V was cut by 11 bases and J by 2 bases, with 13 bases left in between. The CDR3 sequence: CASRPLAYNEQFF. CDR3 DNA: TGTGCCTCACGGCCCCTCGCCTACAATGAGCAGTTCTTC. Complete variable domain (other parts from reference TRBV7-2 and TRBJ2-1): GAGVSQSPSNKVTEKGKDVELRCDPISGHTALYWYRQSLGQGLEFLIYFQGNSAPDKSGLPSDRFSAERTGGSVSTLTIQRTQQEDSAVYLCASRPLAYNEQFFGPGTRLTVL.

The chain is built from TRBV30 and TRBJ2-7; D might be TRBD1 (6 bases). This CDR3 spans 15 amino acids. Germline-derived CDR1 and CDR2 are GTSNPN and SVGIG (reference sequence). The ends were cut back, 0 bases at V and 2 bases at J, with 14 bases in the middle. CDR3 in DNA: TGTGCCTGGAGTGTAGGGACCAGGGGTCCCTACGAGCAGTACTTC. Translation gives CAWSVGTRGPYEQYF.

CDR3: CASSYRKNEKLFF. DNA of the CDR3: TGTGCCAGCAGTTACAGAAAGAATGAAAAACTGTTTTTT. This chain links TRBV6-5 with TRBJ1-4; unclear D gene. Germline CDR1 MNHEY, CDR2 SVGAGI. V dropped 2 bases and J dropped 5 bases, with 6 bases sitting between them. The CDR3 loop spans 13 amino acids.

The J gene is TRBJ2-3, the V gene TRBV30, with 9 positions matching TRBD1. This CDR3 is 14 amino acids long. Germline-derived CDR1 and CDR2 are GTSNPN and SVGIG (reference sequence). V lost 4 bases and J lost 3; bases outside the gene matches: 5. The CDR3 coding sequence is TGTGCCTGGAACCGGGACAGGGCGACAGATACGCAGTATTTT. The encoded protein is CAWNRDRATDTQYF.